This T cell receptor beta chain was sequenced for a study of T-cell memory formation after mild COVID-19. Notes on the study in general: Clones which contracted sat mainly in CM and EM if CD4+, and in EMRA if CD8+. Contracting clones, day 15 to 85, had balanced CD4/CD8, and later expanders favored CD4+. Cross-reactive memory seemingly joined, as some responding clones were found in pre-infection memory.

There are a few counts of this clonotype. The antigen is undetermined. Constant-segment primers were used for 5'RACE, and the resulting TCR alpha and TCR beta cDNA libraries carried sample barcodes and UMIs. A single record per CDR3 protein comes from TCRdb applying MiXCR to the 5' RACE reads. Of 350,000 or so distinct CDR3 sequences in the sample, 20% are singletons; the top ten hold roughly 21%. Germline CDR1 SQVTM, CDR2 ANQGSEA. V shed 3 bases, J shed 2 bases, and the junction held 3 bases outside the gene matches. The CDR3 sequence is 13 residues long. This chain links TRBV29-1 with TRBJ2-7; 8 nucleotides match TRBD1. The TCR was taken from a young man who had mild COVID-19 (a few samples of this study predate the infection). Cell type and time point are not known. Sample: PBMCs or a T cell subset sorted from them (not recorded which). The CDR3 nucleotides read TGCAGCGTTGACCAGACAGGGGCCTACGAGCAGTACGTC. This sequence encodes CSVDQTGAYEQYV.